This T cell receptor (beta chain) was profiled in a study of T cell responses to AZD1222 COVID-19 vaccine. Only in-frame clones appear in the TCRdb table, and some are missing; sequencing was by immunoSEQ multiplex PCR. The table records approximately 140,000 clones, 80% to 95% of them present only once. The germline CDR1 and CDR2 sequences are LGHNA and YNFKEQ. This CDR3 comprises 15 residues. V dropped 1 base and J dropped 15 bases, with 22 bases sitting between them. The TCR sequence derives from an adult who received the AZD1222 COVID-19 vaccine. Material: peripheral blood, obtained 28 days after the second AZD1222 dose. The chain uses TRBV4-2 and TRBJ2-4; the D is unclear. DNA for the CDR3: TGTGCCAGCAGCCAAGGCCGGCTTGGTGGGGTGGTGCGGTACTTC. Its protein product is CASSQGRLGGVVRYF.